The 2 T cell receptor beta chains reported below all come from one sample, sequenced in a study of T cell repertoires in cytomegalovirus infection. Which antigens these TCRs recognize remains unknown. TCRdb re-analysed the reads in MiXCR, keeping a single row per CDR3 protein. The repertoire holds approximately 280,000 distinct CDR3 sequences, less than 25% seen once, with approximately 19% in the top ten. The sample here was cultured PBMCs, taken from culture after CMV antigen stimulation. Receptors were obtained from a human donor in good health (CMV status not recorded). Some clones in this sample may be carry-over from other donors' samples.

The table lists this clonotype with a few counts. The chain employs TRBV12-3 or TRBV12-4 and TRBJ1-1, with D maybe TRBD1 (6 bases). Trimming took off 0 bases at V and 7 bases at J, with 15 bases between the two ends. The CDR3 length is 15 residues. CDR3 loop: CASSLAAGGHGEAFF. The CDR3 coding sequence is TGTGCCAGCAGTTTAGCAGCTGGGGGGCACGGTGAAGCTTTCTTT.

This clonotype was detected only a few times. The V gene is TRBV29-1, the J gene TRBJ2-2; TRBD2 matches at 10 bases. CDR1 and CDR2 (germline): SQVTM, ANQGSEA. This CDR3 contains 14 residues. The ends lost 6 bases at V and 6 bases at J; junction bases unmatched: 7. CDR3 coding DNA: TGCAGCGTCACTAGCGGGACAGGCGCCGGGGAGCTGTTTTTT. It specifies CSVTSGTGAGELFF.